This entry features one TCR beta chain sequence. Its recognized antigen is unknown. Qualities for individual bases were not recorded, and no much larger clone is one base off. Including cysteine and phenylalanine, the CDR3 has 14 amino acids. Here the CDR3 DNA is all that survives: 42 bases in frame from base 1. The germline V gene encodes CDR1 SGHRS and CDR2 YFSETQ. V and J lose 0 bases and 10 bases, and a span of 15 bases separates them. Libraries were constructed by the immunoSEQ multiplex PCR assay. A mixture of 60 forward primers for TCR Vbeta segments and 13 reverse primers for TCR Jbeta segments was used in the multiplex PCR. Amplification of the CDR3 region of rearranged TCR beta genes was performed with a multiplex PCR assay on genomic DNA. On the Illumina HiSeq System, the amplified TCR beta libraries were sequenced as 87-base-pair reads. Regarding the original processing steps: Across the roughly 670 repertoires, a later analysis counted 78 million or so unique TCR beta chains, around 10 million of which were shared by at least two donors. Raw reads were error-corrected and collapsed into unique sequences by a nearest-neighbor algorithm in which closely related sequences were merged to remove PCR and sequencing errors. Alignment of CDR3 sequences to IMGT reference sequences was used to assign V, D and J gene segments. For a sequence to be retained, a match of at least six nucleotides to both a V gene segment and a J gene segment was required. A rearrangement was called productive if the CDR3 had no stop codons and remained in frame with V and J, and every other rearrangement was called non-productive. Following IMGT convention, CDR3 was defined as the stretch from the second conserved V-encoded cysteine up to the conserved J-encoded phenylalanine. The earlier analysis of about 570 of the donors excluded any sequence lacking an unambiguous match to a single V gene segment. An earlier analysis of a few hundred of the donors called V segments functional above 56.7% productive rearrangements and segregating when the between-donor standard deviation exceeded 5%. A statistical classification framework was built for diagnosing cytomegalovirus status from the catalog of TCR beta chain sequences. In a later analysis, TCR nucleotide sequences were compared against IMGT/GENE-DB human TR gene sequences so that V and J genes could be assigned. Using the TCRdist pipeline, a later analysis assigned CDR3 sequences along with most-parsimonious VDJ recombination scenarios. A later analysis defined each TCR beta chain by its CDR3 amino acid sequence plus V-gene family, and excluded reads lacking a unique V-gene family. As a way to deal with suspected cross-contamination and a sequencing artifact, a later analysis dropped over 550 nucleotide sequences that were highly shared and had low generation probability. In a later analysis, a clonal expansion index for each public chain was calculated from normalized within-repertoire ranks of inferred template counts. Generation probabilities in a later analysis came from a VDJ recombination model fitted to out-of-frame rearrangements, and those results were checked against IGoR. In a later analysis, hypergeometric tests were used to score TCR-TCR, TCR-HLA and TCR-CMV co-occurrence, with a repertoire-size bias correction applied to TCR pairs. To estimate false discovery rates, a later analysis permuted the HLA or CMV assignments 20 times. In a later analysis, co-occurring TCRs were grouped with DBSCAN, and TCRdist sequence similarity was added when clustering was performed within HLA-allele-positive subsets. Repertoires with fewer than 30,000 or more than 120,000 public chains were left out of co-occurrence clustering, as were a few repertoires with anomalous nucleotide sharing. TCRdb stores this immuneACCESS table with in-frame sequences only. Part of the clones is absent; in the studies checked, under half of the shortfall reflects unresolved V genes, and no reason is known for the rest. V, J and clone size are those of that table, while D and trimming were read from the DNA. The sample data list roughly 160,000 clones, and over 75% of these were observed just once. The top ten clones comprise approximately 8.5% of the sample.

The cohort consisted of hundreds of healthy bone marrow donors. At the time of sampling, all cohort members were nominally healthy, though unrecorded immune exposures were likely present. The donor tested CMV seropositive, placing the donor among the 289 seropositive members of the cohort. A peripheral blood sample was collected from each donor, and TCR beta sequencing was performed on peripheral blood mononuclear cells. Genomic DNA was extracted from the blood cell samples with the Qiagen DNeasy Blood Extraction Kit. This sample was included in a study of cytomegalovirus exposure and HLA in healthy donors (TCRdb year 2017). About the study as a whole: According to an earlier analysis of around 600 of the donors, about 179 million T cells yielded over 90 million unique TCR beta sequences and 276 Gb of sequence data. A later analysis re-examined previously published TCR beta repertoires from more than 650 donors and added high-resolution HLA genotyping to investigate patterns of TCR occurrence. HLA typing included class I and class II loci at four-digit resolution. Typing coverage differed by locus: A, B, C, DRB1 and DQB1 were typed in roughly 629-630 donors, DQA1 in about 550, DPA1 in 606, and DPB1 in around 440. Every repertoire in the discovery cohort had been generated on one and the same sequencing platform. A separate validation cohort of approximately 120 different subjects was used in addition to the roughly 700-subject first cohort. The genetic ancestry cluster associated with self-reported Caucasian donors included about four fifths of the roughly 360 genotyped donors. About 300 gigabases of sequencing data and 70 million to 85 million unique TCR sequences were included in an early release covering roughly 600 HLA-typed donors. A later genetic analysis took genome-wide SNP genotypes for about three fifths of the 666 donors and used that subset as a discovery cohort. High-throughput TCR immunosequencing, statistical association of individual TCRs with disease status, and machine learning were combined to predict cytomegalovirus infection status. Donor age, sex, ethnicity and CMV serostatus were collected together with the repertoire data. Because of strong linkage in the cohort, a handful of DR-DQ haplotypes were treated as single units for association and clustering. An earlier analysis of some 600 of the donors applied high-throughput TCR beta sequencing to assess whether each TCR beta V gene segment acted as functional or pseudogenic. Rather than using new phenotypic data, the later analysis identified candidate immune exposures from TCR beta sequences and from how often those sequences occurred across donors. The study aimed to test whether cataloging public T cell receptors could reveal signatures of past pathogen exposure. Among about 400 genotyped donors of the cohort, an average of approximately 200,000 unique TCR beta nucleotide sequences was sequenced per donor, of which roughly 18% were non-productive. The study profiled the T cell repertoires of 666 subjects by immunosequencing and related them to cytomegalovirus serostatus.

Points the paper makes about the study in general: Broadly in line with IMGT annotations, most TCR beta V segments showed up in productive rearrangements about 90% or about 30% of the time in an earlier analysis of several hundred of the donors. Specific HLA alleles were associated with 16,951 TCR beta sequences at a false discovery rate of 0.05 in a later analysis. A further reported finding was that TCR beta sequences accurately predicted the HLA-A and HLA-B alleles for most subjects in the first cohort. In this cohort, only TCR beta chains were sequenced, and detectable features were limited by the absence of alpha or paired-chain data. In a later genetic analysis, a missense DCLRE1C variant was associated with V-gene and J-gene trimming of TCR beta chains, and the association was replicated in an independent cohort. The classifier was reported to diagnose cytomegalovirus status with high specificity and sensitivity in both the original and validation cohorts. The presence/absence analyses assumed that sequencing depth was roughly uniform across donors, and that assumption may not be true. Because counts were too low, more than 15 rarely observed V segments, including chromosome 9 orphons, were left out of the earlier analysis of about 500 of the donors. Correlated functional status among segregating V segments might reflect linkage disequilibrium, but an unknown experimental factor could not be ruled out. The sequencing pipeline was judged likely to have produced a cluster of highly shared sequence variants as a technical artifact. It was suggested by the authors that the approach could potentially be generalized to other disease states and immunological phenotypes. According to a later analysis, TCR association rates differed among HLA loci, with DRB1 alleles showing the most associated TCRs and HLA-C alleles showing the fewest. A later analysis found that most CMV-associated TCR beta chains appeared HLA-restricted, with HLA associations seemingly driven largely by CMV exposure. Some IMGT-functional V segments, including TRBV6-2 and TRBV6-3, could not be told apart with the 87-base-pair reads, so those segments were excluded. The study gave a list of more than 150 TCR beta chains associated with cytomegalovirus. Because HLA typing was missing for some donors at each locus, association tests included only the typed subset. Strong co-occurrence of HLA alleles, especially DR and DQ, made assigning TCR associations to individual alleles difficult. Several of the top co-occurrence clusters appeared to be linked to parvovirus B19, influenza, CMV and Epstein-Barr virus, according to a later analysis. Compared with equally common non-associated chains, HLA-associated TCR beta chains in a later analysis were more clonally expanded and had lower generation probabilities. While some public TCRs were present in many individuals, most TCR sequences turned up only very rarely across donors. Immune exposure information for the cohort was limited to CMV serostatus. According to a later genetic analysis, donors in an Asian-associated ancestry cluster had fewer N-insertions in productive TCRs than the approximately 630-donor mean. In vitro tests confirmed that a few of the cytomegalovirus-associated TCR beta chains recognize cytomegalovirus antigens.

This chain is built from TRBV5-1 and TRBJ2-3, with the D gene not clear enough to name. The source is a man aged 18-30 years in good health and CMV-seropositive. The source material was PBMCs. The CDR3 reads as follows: CASSLALPPRSQYF. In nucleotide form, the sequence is TGCGCCAGCAGCTTGGCTTTGCCCCCCCGGTCGCAGTATTTT.